This entry describes one T cell receptor beta chain. The data were obtained in a study of spatial heterogeneity in lung cancer. Via MiXCR, TCRdb re-called the 5' RACE reads, giving one row per CDR3 protein. The sample has some 28,000 distinct CDR3 sequences, 8.4% seen once. Described time point: sample taken at primary tumor resection. TCRs were sequenced from unsorted whole RNA of tumor, nontumor lung or PBMC. CDR1 and CDR2 from the germline V gene are SGHTA and FQGTGA. Losses at the gene ends were 5 bases for V and 4 bases for J; bases not matched to a gene: 5. The CDR3 spans 15 residues. The V and J genes are TRBV7-3 and TRBJ2-1; 10 bases agree with TRBD2. The source is a female donor with early-stage non-small cell lung cancer. The sequences come from PBMCs, collected at surgery. CDR3 nucleotides: TGTGCCAGCAGCCCAAGTAGCGGGAGGTACAATGAGCAGTTCTTC. This codes for CASSPSSGRYNEQFF.